The rows below give T cell receptor beta chains drawn from one sample of a study of T cells in Graves' hyperthyroidism and ophthalmopathy. TCRdb re-called the multiplex PCR reads with MiXCR, one entry per CDR3 protein. The table shows fewer than 650,000 distinct CDR3 sequences, with roughly 14% occurring only once. Material: blood. All receptors derive from a woman between 25 and 40 years old with Graves' hyperthyroidism that later progressed to Graves' ophthalmopathy. The CDR3 runs from the conserved cysteine through the conserved F or W. The D gene is left open where the match is weak. Part of the rows lack a size; the others show once, few, many or a class for expanded clones.

j_call,clone_size,v_call,d_call,cdr3_nt,cdr3_aa
TRBJ2-2,-,TRBV4-1,-,TGCGCCAGCAGCCAAGGGTCAGGTCCGAACACCGGGGAGCTGTTTTTT,CASSQGSGPNTGELFF
TRBJ2-3,many,TRBV6-2/TRBV6-3,-,TGTGCCAGCAGTTACTTCTCCGGGACCACGCTCTCGAATACGCAGTATTTT,CASSYFSGTTLSNTQYF
TRBJ1-3,-,TRBV3-1,-,TGTGCCAGCAGCCCGAGGGTACAGGGAGGAAACACCATATATTTT,CASSPRVQGGNTIYF
TRBJ1-3,-,TRBV11-2,-,TGTGCCAGCAGCTTAGTTGGTTCTTCCACATCTGGAAACACCATATATTTT,CASSLVGSSTSGNTIYF
TRBJ1-1,many,TRBV6-1,-,TGTGCCACCCGGTTGAGCACTGAAGCTTTCTTT,CATRLSTEAFF
TRBJ1-1,many,TRBV19,-,TGTGCCATCACTTCCCCGACAGACACTGAAGCTTTCTTT,CAITSPTDTEAFF
TRBJ2-7,-,TRBV5-5,-,TGTGCCAGCAGCTTGGAAGGACTCCTAACCTACGAGCAGTACTTC,CASSLEGLLTYEQYF
TRBJ2-3,many,TRBV2,TRBD1,TGTGCCAGCAGTGAAGGGGACAGATTCAGCACAGATACGCAGTATTTT,CASSEGDRFSTDTQYF
TRBJ2-7,many,TRBV27,TRBD1,TGTGCCAGCAGTTTATTAGGGGTAATTGGGACAGGGGGCGCAGGCGGCTCCTACGAGCAGTACTTC,CASSLLGVIGTGGAGGSYEQYF
TRBJ2-7,many,TRBV28,-,TGTGCCAGCACTCTAACCCCCGCCACCTACGAGCAGTACTTC,CASTLTPATYEQYF
TRBJ2-2,few,TRBV20-1,TRBD2,TGCAGTGCTAGAGGTCCATCGAGCGGGAGGGTTCAAACCGGGGAGCTGTTTTTT,CSARGPSSGRVQTGELFF
TRBJ2-2,-,TRBV5-6,-,TGTGCCAGCAGCTTGGGTCTACTGGGCGGGGAGCTGTTTTTT,CASSLGLLGGELFF
TRBJ1-4,many,TRBV12-3/TRBV12-4,-,TGTGCCAGCAGTTTAACCGAGCGGAATAATGAAAAACTGTTTTTT,CASSLTERNNEKLFF
TRBJ1-2,many,TRBV10-3,TRBD1,TGTGCCATCAGTCGACAGGGGCAAGACTATGGCTACACCTTC,CAISRQGQDYGYTF
TRBJ2-3,many,TRBV7-2,-,TGTGCCAGCAGCACCTATGGGGATACGCAGTATTTT,CASSTYGDTQYF
TRBJ1-5,few,TRBV9,TRBD1,TGTGCCAGCAGCGTAGCAGGGGGCCCTTACCAGCCCCAGCATTTT,CASSVAGGPYQPQHF
TRBJ1-5,-,TRBV19,TRBD1,TGTGCCAGTAGTATAGATCCCGGGACAGGGTATCAGCCCCAGCATTTT,CASSIDPGTGYQPQHF
TRBJ2-7,-,TRBV7-2,TRBD2,TGTGCCAGCAGCGAGCGGGATAGGTCCTACGAGCAGTACTTC,CASSERDRSYEQYF
TRBJ2-7,many,TRBV6-2/TRBV6-3,TRBD1,TGTGCCAGCGCAATAGCGGGACAGGGGGACGAGCAGTACTTC,CASAIAGQGDEQYF
TRBJ1-1,many,TRBV25-1,TRBD1,TGTGCCAGCAGTGAATGGGGACAGCCTGAAGCTTTCTTT,CASSEWGQPEAFF
TRBJ2-7,many,TRBV7-9,-,TGTGCCAGCAGCCCGACCGGGGTCTCCTACGAGCAGTACTTC,CASSPTGVSYEQYF
TRBJ1-2,-,TRBV10-3,-,TGTGCCACCCAGATACAGGGTAAAGAAGATGGCTACACCTTC,CATQIQGKEDGYTF
TRBJ1-1,many,TRBV7-6,-,TGTGCCAGCAGCTTAGTCACTCACATGAACACTGAAGCTTTCTTT,CASSLVTHMNTEAFF
TRBJ2-3,-,TRBV5-6,-,TGTGCCAGCAGCTCAAAGCGGGGCACAGATACGCAGTATTTT,CASSSKRGTDTQYF
TRBJ2-4,-,TRBV19,TRBD1,TGTGCCAGTAGTATAGATCTCGGGACAGGTGCGAATGTCGCCAAAAACATTCAGTACTTC,CASSIDLGTGANVAKNIQYF
TRBJ1-5,many,TRBV28,-,TGTGCCAGCAGTTTAAGGGCAGGGGTGAGCCAGCCCCAGCATTTT,CASSLRAGVSQPQHF
TRBJ1-6,many,TRBV11-2,-,TGTGCCAGCAGCCCGACAGCGAAAATTCAACCCCTCCACTTT,CASSPTAKIQPLHF
TRBJ2-7,many,TRBV6-2/TRBV6-3,-,TGTGCCACCACTGGACAGTCCTACGAGCAGTACTTC,CATTGQSYEQYF
TRBJ1-2,-,TRBV4-1,-,TGCGCCAGCAACCAAGATGGAGGGACTCGAGGTCGCTATGGCTACACCTTC,CASNQDGGTRGRYGYTF
TRBJ2-7,-,TRBV5-4,TRBD1,TGTGCCAGCAGCTTGGCGACAGGGGGGGACTACGAGCAGTACTTC,CASSLATGGDYEQYF
TRBJ1-1,many,TRBV20-1,-,TGCAGTGGAGTGGGGAACACTGAAGCTTTCTTT,CSGVGNTEAFF
TRBJ1-2,many,TRBV14,-,TGTGCCAGCAGCCAAGACCGGGGTGCGAGCTACACCTTC,CASSQDRGASYTF
TRBJ1-2,-,TRBV3-1,TRBD1,TGTGCCAGCAGCGCCCAGGGGGCGCTGTATGGCTACACCTTC,CASSAQGALYGYTF
TRBJ2-3,many,TRBV18,-,TGTGCCAGCTCACCAAAGGGTGGGGGCACAGATACGCAGTATTTT,CASSPKGGGTDTQYF
TRBJ1-1,few,TRBV27,-,TGTGCCAGCCGAAGCGGGCAGCTAAACACTGAAGCTTTCTTT,CASRSGQLNTEAFF
TRBJ1-5,-,TRBV7-3,-,TGTGCCAGCAGCACCTTGACAGGATACGATCAGCCCCAGCATTTT,CASSTLTGYDQPQHF
TRBJ1-2,few,TRBV4-1,-,TGCGCCAGCAGCCAAGATTCGTCAGGGCGTGGTGGCTACACCTTC,CASSQDSSGRGGYTF
TRBJ2-1,many,TRBV20-1,-,TGCAGTGCATTGACAGGAGGTAGTGGCAATGAGCAGTTCTTC,CSALTGGSGNEQFF
TRBJ1-2,many,TRBV20-1,-,TGCAGTGCTAGAGGCGACCGCAACTATGGCTACACCTTC,CSARGDRNYGYTF
TRBJ1-1,many,TRBV30,-,TGTGCCTGGAGTGTACCGGAATTCTACACTGAAGCTTTCTTT,CAWSVPEFYTEAFF
TRBJ2-2,-,TRBV11-3,-,TGTGCCAGCAGCACCACCGGGACGGTGAACACCAGGGAGCTGTTTTTT,CASSTTGTVNTRELFF
TRBJ2-1,many,TRBV11-2,-,TGTGCCAGCAGCTTAGTTTTTAACAATGAGCAGTTCTTC,CASSLVFNNEQFF
TRBJ2-1,few,TRBV11-2,TRBD2,TGTGCCAGCAGCCCCCTCGCGGGAGGCCACGTCAATGAGCAGTTCTTC,CASSPLAGGHVNEQFF
TRBJ2-1,-,TRBV3-1,-,TGTGCCAGCAGCCAAGCGGTGGCTTACAATGAGCAGTTCTTC,CASSQAVAYNEQFF
TRBJ2-3,few,TRBV4-1,-,TGCGCCAGCAGCCAACCTTTGCGGGAACGCACAGATACGCAGTATTTT,CASSQPLRERTDTQYF
TRBJ2-1,-,TRBV7-2,TRBD1,TGTGCCAGCAGCTATGGGACAGGACGGGGGATCAATGAGCAGTTCTTC,CASSYGTGRGINEQFF
TRBJ1-5,-,TRBV11-2,-,TGTGCCAGCAGTTTAGGTGGGGGGGTCAGCCATCAGCCCCAGCATTTT,CASSLGGGVSHQPQHF
TRBJ2-7,-,TRBV2,-,TGTGCCAGCAGTGCGACAGTCCACGAGCAGTACTTC,CASSATVHEQYF
TRBJ1-1,many,TRBV9,-,TGTGCCAGCAGCGTAGGTCCTCCCGGTTCGGCGAACACTGAAGCTTTCTTT,CASSVGPPGSANTEAFF
TRBJ1-6,-,TRBV2,-,TGTGCCAGCGGGGGACGGCACGATACCTATAATTCACCCCTCCACTTT,CASGGRHDTYNSPLHF
TRBJ2-7,many,TRBV20-1,TRBD1,TGCAGTGTACCGGGACAGTTCTACGAGCAGTACTTC,CSVPGQFYEQYF
TRBJ1-5,many,TRBV7-8,TRBD1,TGTGCCAGCAGCTTCCTGGGGACAGGGAATAATCAGCCCCAGCATTTT,CASSFLGTGNNQPQHF
TRBJ2-2,-,TRBV4-1,-,TGCGCCAGCAGCCAAGTGGTCGGGGAGCTGTTTTTT,CASSQVVGELFF
TRBJ2-6,-,TRBV6-1,TRBD1,TGTGCCAGCAGCCAGGGACAGGGGGGCTCTGGGGCCAACGTCCTGACTTTC,CASSQGQGGSGANVLTF